These 13 T cell receptor beta chains were all obtained from the same sample, sequenced in a study of cytomegalovirus exposure and HLA in healthy donors. Primers: 60 Vbeta forward and 13 Jbeta reverse. Profiled with immunoSEQ multiplex PCR; TCRdb holds only in-frame clones, not every one. The table has about 130,000 clones, more than 65% seen once; the top ten hold 4.2%. Sample: PBMCs. These receptors originate from a male donor in good health and CMV-seropositive.

The J gene is TRBJ2-1, the V gene TRBV6-1; 12 bases agree with TRBD1. This CDR3 region has 14 residues. Germline CDR1 and CDR2: MNHNS and SASEGT. J lost 10 bases, V lost 6 bases, and 7 bases had no gene match. In nucleotides, the CDR3 is TGTGCCAGCAGGCGGGGACAGGGGGCTGAGGAGCAGTTCTTC. It codes for CASRRGQGAEEQFF.

This chain joins TRBV6-5 and TRBJ2-1, with D perhaps matching TRBD2 (6 bases). The CDR3 runs to 14 residues. Germline V gene data show CDR1 as MNHEY and CDR2 as SVGAGI. The V and J ends lost 7 bases and 5 bases respectively, with 15 bases between them. CDR3 DNA sequence: TGTGCCAGCACCCCTGGACTACCTAACAATGAGCAGTTCTTC. Its protein is CASTPGLPNNEQFF.

The chain joins TRBV7-3 to TRBJ1-5; D unresolved. The CDR3 sequence is 13 residues long. Germline CDR1 is SGHTA and CDR2 is FQGTGA. V lost 2 bases and J lost 5, with 7 bases in between. This chain's CDR3 is CASSLYPDQPQHF. The CDR3 DNA follows: TGTGCCAGCAGCTTATATCCGGATCAGCCCCAGCATTTT.

The chain recombines TRBV28 with TRBJ2-2; 11 bases map to TRBD1. This CDR3 contains 18 residues. Germline CDR1 is MDHEN and CDR2 is SYDVKM. Unmatched junction bases numbered 10, after V lost 3 bases and J lost 4 bases. The CDR3 nucleotides are TGTGCCAGCAGTTTTCCCCTCGGACAGGGGGCGAGCACCGGGGAGCTGTTTTTT. Protein: CASSFPLGQGASTGELFF.

The chain carries TRBV7-9 and TRBJ2-7, with 9 positions matching TRBD2. Germline V CDR1 and CDR2: SEHNR, FQNEAQ (reference sequence). The length of the CDR3 is 15 residues. The J segment lost 5 bases and the V segment lost 1 base, leaving 6 bases of the junction unmatched. CDR3 in amino acids: CASSLGSGSVDEQYF. CDR3 sequence (DNA): TGTGCCAGCAGCTTAGGTAGCGGGAGCGTAGACGAGCAGTACTTC.

The gene calls are TRBV5-4 and TRBJ1-2; 7 bases match TRBD1. The CDR3 runs 15 residues. From germline, CDR1 is SGHNT and CDR2 YYREEE (reference sequence). Germline trimming cut 4 bases from V and 3 bases from J; bases unmatched to any gene: 9. CDR3 sequence: CASSTPGTVDYGYTF. The CDR3 nucleotides are TGTGCCAGCAGCACTCCGGGGACAGTAGACTATGGCTACACCTTC.

V and J are TRBV5-8 and TRBJ2-1, with 11 bases identical to TRBD2. This CDR3 is built from 15 residues. Germline CDR1 SGHTS, CDR2 YDEGEE. The junction had 5 bases not matched to a gene; V was cut back by 5 bases and J by 4 bases. The CDR3 DNA sequence: TGTGCCAGCAGTAGCGGGAGGGCCCCTTACAATGAGCAGTTCTTC. Its protein product is CASSSGRAPYNEQFF.

The chain links TRBV10-2 to TRBJ1-5; D not resolved. The CDR3 is 14 residues long. Trimming removed 10 bases at V and 0 bases at J, with 13 bases between. Germline CDR1 WSHSY, CDR2 SAAADI. CDR3: CATSTEDSNQPQHF. Written as DNA, the CDR3 is TGCGCCACCTCGACGGAGGATAGCAATCAGCCCCAGCATTTT.

V is TRBV4-2 and J is TRBJ2-2, with 9 bases fitting TRBD2. The J segment lost 6 bases and the V segment lost 2 bases, leaving 7 bases of the junction unmatched. CDR1 is LGHNA and CDR2 is YNFKEQ in the germline V gene. CDR3 length equals 16 residues. As DNA, the CDR3 is TGTGCCAGCAGCCAAAATCCGGGACTAGCCGCCGGGGAGCTGTTTTTT. The encoded protein is CASSQNPGLAAGELFF.

Details on this clone: A junction end diverges from the germline sequence, so it may reflect a read error. The chain combines TRBV7-7 with TRBJ2-4; TRBD1 agrees at 9 bases. The CDR3 loop spans 16 amino acids. The germline V gene has CDR1 SSHAT and CDR2 FNYEAQ (reference sequence). The CDR3 reads CASSWTGVVTKNSQYF. The CDR3 nucleotides are TGTGCCAGCAGCTGGACAGGGGTTGTGACCAAAAACAGTCAGTACTTC.

This clone was counted a single time. This chain joins TRBV7-9 and TRBJ2-7; a weak D match, TRBD1 (5 bases). The germline CDR1 and CDR2 sequences are SEHNR and FQNEAQ (reference sequence). The CDR3 is made up of 11 amino acids. The V gene lost 7 bases and the J gene lost 8 bases, with 12 bases spanning the gap. The CDR3 DNA sequence: TGTGCCAGCACCCTCTTGGGGCAGCAGTACTTC. Protein: CASTLLGQQYF.

Of note for this clone: Its ends do not fully match the called genes, so a read error is possible. This sequence joins TRBV7-9 and TRBJ2-6; D might be TRBD2 (6 bases). Germline CDR1 is SEHNR and CDR2 is FQNEAQ (reference sequence). The CDR3 extends over 15 amino acids. CDR3 sequence: CSSSLTSSGANGLTF. CDR3 sequence (DNA): TGTTCCAGCAGCTTGACTAGTTCTGGGGCCAACGGCCTGACTTTC.

CDR3 residues: CASSHPWTDFYEQYF. The CDR3, as DNA: TGTGCCAGCAGCCACCCATGGACAGATTTTTACGAGCAGTACTTC. The chain recombines TRBV5-6 with TRBJ2-7; D possibly corresponds to TRBD1 (6 bases). The CDR3 runs to 15 residues. The V gene lost 4 bases and the J gene lost 4 bases, with 18 bases spanning the gap. Per germline, CDR1 SGHDT and CDR2 YYEEEE.